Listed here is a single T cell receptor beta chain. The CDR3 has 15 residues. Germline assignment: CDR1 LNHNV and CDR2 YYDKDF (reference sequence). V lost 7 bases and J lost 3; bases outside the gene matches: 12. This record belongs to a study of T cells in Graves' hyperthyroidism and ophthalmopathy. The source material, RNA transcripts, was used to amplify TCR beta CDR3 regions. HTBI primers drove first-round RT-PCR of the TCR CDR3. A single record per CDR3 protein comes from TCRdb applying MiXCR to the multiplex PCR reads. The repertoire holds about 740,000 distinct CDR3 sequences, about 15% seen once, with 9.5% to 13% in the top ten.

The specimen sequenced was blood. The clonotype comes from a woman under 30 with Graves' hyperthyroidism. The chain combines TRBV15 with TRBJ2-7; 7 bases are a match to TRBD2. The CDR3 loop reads CATTSRGSGVYEQYF. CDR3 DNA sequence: TGTGCCACCACCTCGAGAGGGAGCGGGGTCTACGAGCAGTACTTC. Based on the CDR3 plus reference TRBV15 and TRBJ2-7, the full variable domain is DAMVIQNPRYQVTQFGKPVTLSCSQTLNHNVMYWYQQKSSQAPKLLFHYYDKDFNNEADTPDNFQSRRPNTSFCFLDIRSPGLGDTAMYLCATTSRGSGVYEQYFGPGTRLTVT.